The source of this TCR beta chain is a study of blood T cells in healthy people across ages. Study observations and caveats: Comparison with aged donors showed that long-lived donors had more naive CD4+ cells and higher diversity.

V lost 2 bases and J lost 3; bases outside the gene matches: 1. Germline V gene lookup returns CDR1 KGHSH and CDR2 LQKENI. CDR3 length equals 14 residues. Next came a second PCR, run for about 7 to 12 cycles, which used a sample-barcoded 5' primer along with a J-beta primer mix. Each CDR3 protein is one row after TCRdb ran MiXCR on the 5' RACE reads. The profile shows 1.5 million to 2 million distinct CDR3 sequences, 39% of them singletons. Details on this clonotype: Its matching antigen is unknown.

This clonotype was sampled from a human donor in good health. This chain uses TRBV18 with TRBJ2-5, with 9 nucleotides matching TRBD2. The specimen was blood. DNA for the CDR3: TGTGCCAGCTCACCAGTAGCGGGAGAAGAGACCCAGTACTTC. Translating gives CASSPVAGEETQYF. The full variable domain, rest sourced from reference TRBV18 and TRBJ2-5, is NAGVMQNPRHLVRRRGQEARLRCSPMKGHSHVYWYRQLPEEGLKFMVYLQKENIIDESGMPKERFSAEFPKEGPSILRIQQVVRGDSAAYFCASSPVAGEETQYFGPGTRLLVL.